Reported below is one T cell receptor beta chain. The data originate from a study of technical replicates of blood from a few donors. Germline CDR1 is SQVTM and CDR2 is ANQGSEA. V dropped 6 bases and J dropped 8 bases, with 13 bases sitting between them. This CDR3 has 12 amino acids. The assay was immunoSEQ multiplex PCR, and TCRdb's table has in-frame clones only and misses some. The data hold more than 65,000 clones, with roughly 94% observed a single time. The V call is TRBV29-1, the J call TRBJ1-4; perhaps TRBD1 as D (5 bases). The sample comprised T cells isolated from PBMCs. This clonotype originated in a human donor in good health. CDR3 coding DNA: TGCAGCGTCGACGAGGGGAGGGAAAAACTGTTTTTT. Its protein is CSVDEGREKLFF.